The next 28 T cell receptor beta chains were all read from a single sample in a study of T cell changes during pregnancy in multiple sclerosis. The method was immunoSEQ multiplex PCR; TCRdb's version includes in-frame clones alone and lacks a portion of them. The sample has around 19,000 clones, about nine tenths seen once. Sequenced here: CD8+ T cells from peripheral blood mononuclear cells, sampled after pregnancy. Receptors originate from a female donor in good health, enrolled as a control in a pregnancy study.

The V call is TRBV5-6, the J call TRBJ2-7; the D is unclear. Germline V lookup: CDR1 SGHDT, CDR2 YYEEEE. The CDR3 length is 16 residues. V was cut by 0 bases and J by 4 bases, with 17 bases left in between. CDR3 sequence reads: CASSLGVGLVAYEQYF. Written as DNA, the CDR3 is TGTGCCAGCAGCTTGGGGGTGGGCCTTGTCGCTTACGAGCAGTACTTC. Supplemented by reference TRBV5-6 and TRBJ2-7, the full variable domain reads DAGVTQSPTHLIKTRGQQVTLRCSPKSGHDTVSWYQQALGQGPQFIFQYYEEEERQRGNFPDRFSGHQFPNYSSELNVNALLLGDSALYLCASSLGVGLVAYEQYFGPGTRLTVT.

The chain links TRBV10-3 to TRBJ1-2, with 8 nucleotides matching TRBD1. J was trimmed by 3 bases and V by 7 bases; bases with no gene match: 10. The CDR3 covers 15 residues. The germline CDR1 and CDR2 sequences are ENHRY and SYGVKD. The CDR3 DNA sequence: TGTGCCATCAAATTAGACAGGGGACCCTACTATGGCTACACCTTC. Its protein is CAIKLDRGPYYGYTF.

The chain is built from TRBV5-1 and TRBJ2-1, with a tentative D call TRBD1 (6 bases). V lost 0 bases and J lost 6, with 10 bases in between. The CDR3 has 14 residues. Looked up from germline, CDR1 is SGHRS and CDR2 is YFSETQ. The CDR3 sequence: CASSLGGPFNEQFF. The CDR3 DNA follows: TGCGCCAGCAGCTTGGGGGGGCCGTTCAATGAGCAGTTCTTC.

The chain has TRBV30 and TRBJ1-2; 7 positions agree with TRBD1. This CDR3 comprises 12 residues. V shed 3 bases and J 4 bases; nucleotides not matched to a gene: 2. In germline, CDR1 is GTSNPN, CDR2 SVGIG (reference sequence). The CDR3 loop reads CAWSGTVYGYTF. The CDR3 DNA is TGTGCCTGGAGCGGGACAGTCTATGGCTACACCTTC. The full variable domain, with the rest looked up from reference TRBV30 and TRBJ1-2, is SQTIHQWPATLVQPVGSPLSLECTVEGTSNPNLYWYRQAAGRGLQLLFYSVGIGQISSEVPQNLSASRPQDRQFILSSKKLLLSDSGFYLCAWSGTVYGYTFGSGTRLTVV.

The chain uses TRBV4-3 and TRBJ2-1; D ambiguous. Trimming left V 1 base short and J 4 bases short, with 11 bases between. The germline V gene encodes CDR1 LGHNA and CDR2 YSLEER. This CDR3 has 15 residues. The CDR3 DNA reads TGCGCCAGCAGCCAAGTCCCGGTACCTTACAATGAGCAGTTCTTC. Encoded protein: CASSQVPVPYNEQFF.

This sequence joins TRBV19 and TRBJ2-1, with D maybe TRBD2 (6 bases). Trimming shortened V by 6 bases and J by 4 bases, and 16 bases separated the two germline ends. CDR1 LNHDA and CDR2 SQIVND come from the germline V gene (reference sequence). CDR3 length: 15 amino acids. CDR3 protein: CASRIGTGDYNEQFF. Here the CDR3 DNA reads TGTGCCAGTAGAATCGGGACGGGAGATTACAATGAGCAGTTCTTC.

This clone was counted a single time. V gene TRBV28 combines with J gene TRBJ2-3; perhaps TRBD2 as D (5 bases). Germline CDR1 is MDHEN and CDR2 is SYDVKM. CDR3 length: 14 amino acids. Trimming took off 11 bases at V and 4 bases at J, with 19 bases between the two ends. The CDR3 nucleotides read TGTGCCGAGTCAGCGGATACCCGCCCAGATACGCAGTATTTT. The encoded protein is CAESADTRPDTQYF.

V usage is TRBV9 and J usage is TRBJ1-5; D not certain. This CDR3 comprises 15 residues. The V gene lost 3 bases and the J gene lost 0 bases, with 10 bases spanning the gap. Germline loops: CDR1 SGDLS, CDR2 YYNGEE. CDR3 nucleotides: TGTGCCAGCAGCGCAACAGATTATAGCAATCAGCCCCAGCATTTT. As protein: CASSATDYSNQPQHF.

The chain couples TRBV7-9 to TRBJ2-7; 8 bases align to TRBD2. This CDR3 has 12 amino acids. Germline loops: CDR1 SEHNR, CDR2 FQNEAQ (reference sequence). Trimming cost V 11 bases and J 3 bases; bases outside gene matches: 6. In DNA form, the CDR3 reads TGTGCCGGGGCCGGGAGGGACTACGAGCAGTACTTC. Translating gives CAGAGRDYEQYF.

The V and J genes are TRBV19 and TRBJ1-2; D uncertain. Germline values: CDR1 LNHDA, CDR2 SQIVND (reference sequence). The CDR3 covers 11 residues. The germline V and J ends were trimmed by 8 bases and 8 bases, with 12 bases remaining between them. The DNA of the CDR3 is TGTGCCAGTTACGTCTCAAGCGGCTACACCTTC. Its translation is CASYVSSGYTF.

This rearrangement joins TRBV6-6 to TRBJ1-2, with TRBD1 matching over 7 bases. V was clipped by 11 bases and J by 6 bases; unmatched bases: 9. The CDR3 is made up of 12 amino acids. Germline lookup yields CDR1 MNHNY and CDR2 SVGAGI (reference sequence). The CDR3 bases are TGTGCCGCTGTCCAGGGGGTAAATGGCTACACCTTC. It encodes CAAVQGVNGYTF.

The CDR3 region has the DNA TGTGCCAGTACCCACGGACAGGGCCTACTCACAGATACGCAGTATTTT. Translated, it gives CASTHGQGLLTDTQYF. The V call is TRBV19, the J call TRBJ2-3; 8 bases are shared with TRBD1. Germline V lookup: CDR1 LNHDA, CDR2 SQIVND (reference sequence). J lost 2 bases, V lost 7 bases, and 11 bases had no gene match. CDR3 length: 16 amino acids. Full variable domain (outside the CDR3, taken from reference TRBV19 and TRBJ2-3): DGGITQSPKYLFRKEGQNVTLSCEQNLNHDAMYWYRQDPGQGLRLIYYSQIVNDFQKGDIAEGYSVSREKKESFPLTVTSAQKNPTAFYLCASTHGQGLLTDTQYFGPGTRLTVL.

This sequence joins TRBV19 and TRBJ2-2; D is perhaps TRBD1 (6 bases). The V end lost 7 bases, the J end lost 6 bases, and 15 bases lay between the germline ends. There are 14 residues in the CDR3. Germline V gene sequence: CDR1 LNHDA, CDR2 SQIVND (reference sequence). The CDR3, as DNA: TGTGCCAGTACTTTACAGGGATATTCCGGGGAGCTGTTTTTT. Protein: CASTLQGYSGELFF.

The genes are TRBV9 and TRBJ2-5; possibly TRBD2 for D (6 bases). Trimming shortened V by 3 bases and J by 4 bases, and 13 bases separated the two germline ends. There are 14 residues in the CDR3. Germline V CDR1 and CDR2: SGDLS, YYNGEE. CDR3 loop: CASSEGRERETQYF. The CDR3 DNA sequence: TGTGCCAGCAGCGAAGGGCGGGAACGAGAGACCCAGTACTTC.

The chain carries TRBV19 and TRBJ2-1; perhaps TRBD2 as D (5 bases). Germline CDR1 LNHDA, CDR2 SQIVND (reference sequence). Trimming stripped 5 bases from V and 0 bases from J, with 11 bases between. The CDR3 is 15 residues long. The CDR3 nucleotides are TGTGCCAGTAGTGGGGAGCTAGACTCCTACAATGAGCAGTTCTTC. Its translation is CASSGELDSYNEQFF.

The J gene is TRBJ2-7, the V gene TRBV19; 11 positions match TRBD2. This CDR3 is 15 amino acids long. Germline V lookup: CDR1 LNHDA, CDR2 SQIVND (reference sequence). The V gene end was trimmed by 6 bases and the J gene end by 2 bases; junction bases not matched to a gene: 6. CDR3 coding DNA: TGTGCCAGTAGCTACGGGACTAGCGGCGCCTACGAGCAGTACTTC. Translating gives CASSYGTSGAYEQYF.

This clone was counted a single time. The V and J genes are TRBV7-2 and TRBJ1-2; D might be TRBD1 (5 bases). Germline V CDR1 and CDR2: SGHTA, FQGNSA. The CDR3 runs 14 residues. Between the trimmed V and J ends, which lost 5 bases and 6 bases, there was a span of 16 bases. CDR3 nucleotide sequence: TGTGCCAGCAGCCTTTACAGGTTTGACGATGGCTACACCTTC. Its translation is CASSLYRFDDGYTF. The full variable domain, its missing parts supplied by reference TRBV7-2 and TRBJ1-2, is GAGVSQSPSNKVTEKGKDVELRCDPISGHTALYWYRQSLGQGLEFLIYFQGNSAPDKSGLPSDRFSAERTGGSVSTLTIQRTQQEDSAVYLCASSLYRFDDGYTFGSGTRLTVV.

The V gene is TRBV19, the J gene TRBJ1-1; a weak D match, TRBD1 (5 bases). CDR1 and CDR2 from the germline V gene are LNHDA and SQIVND (reference sequence). This CDR3 is built from 15 residues. The V end was cut by 4 bases, the J end by 6 bases, with 18 bases between. The CDR3 nucleotides read TGTGCCAGTAGTAAGGGCGGGGGAGGGATCCCTGAAGCTTTCTTT. It codes for CASSKGGGGIPEAFF.

V usage is TRBV13 and J usage is TRBJ2-7; TRBD1 is a possible D gene (6 bases). In germline, CDR1 is PRHDT, CDR2 FYEKMQ (reference sequence). The CDR3 length is 15 residues. The V end lost 0 bases, the J end lost 5 bases, and 14 bases lay between the germline ends. The CDR3 protein is CASSLGRGRGHEQYF. CDR3 coding DNA: TGTGCCAGCAGCTTAGGCCGAGGCAGGGGTCACGAGCAGTACTTC.

The chain has TRBV27 and TRBJ2-1, with 8 bases fitting TRBD2. The CDR3 loop spans 20 amino acids. Germline V gene data show CDR1 as MNHEY and CDR2 as SMNVEV (reference sequence). The J segment lost 4 bases and the V segment lost 2 bases, leaving 19 bases of the junction unmatched. Here the CDR3 DNA reads TGTGCCAGCAGTTTACCCAGCCTGGGCGGGGGGAACTTAATATACAATGAGCAGTTCTTC. It codes for CASSLPSLGGGNLIYNEQFF.

Only one count was recorded for this clone. The chain carries TRBV28 and TRBJ2-5; TRBD2 matches 12 bases. Germline V gives CDR1 MDHEN, CDR2 SYDVKM. V lost 4 bases, J lost 4 bases, and 10 bases stayed unmatched. This CDR3 comprises 17 residues. In nucleotides, the CDR3 is TGTGCCAGCAGTTCACTACGGGCTAGCGGGGGGGGAGAGACCCAGTACTTC. It specifies CASSSLRASGGGETQYF.

The chain recombines TRBV27 with TRBJ1-4; D unresolved. This CDR3 spans 15 amino acids. V lost 1 base and J 3 bases, leaving 9 bases between the germline ends. Per the germline V gene, CDR1 is MNHEY and CDR2 is SMNVEV (reference sequence). The CDR3 loop reads CASSLLGPPNEKLFF. DNA of the CDR3: TGTGCCAGCAGTTTATTGGGCCCCCCTAATGAAAAACTGTTTTTT.

J is TRBJ1-3 and V is TRBV7-6, with D possibly being TRBD1 (6 bases). Germline V CDR1 and CDR2: SGHVS, FNYEAQ. V was cut by 5 bases and J by 4 bases, with 12 bases left in between. There are 14 residues in the CDR3. The CDR3 protein is CASSQPGHGNTIYF. As DNA, the CDR3 is TGTGCCAGCAGCCAGCCGGGACACGGAAACACCATATATTTT.

CDR3 in amino acids: CASSLAGTGTEAFF. Here the CDR3 DNA reads TGTGCCAGCAGCTTAGCCGGGACAGGCACTGAAGCTTTCTTT. J is TRBJ1-1 and V is TRBV7-2, with TRBD1 matching 8 bases. CDR3 length: 14 amino acids. V dropped 0 bases and J dropped 4; count of bases not matched to a gene: 1. The germline V gene encodes CDR1 SGHTA and CDR2 FQGNSA. Together with reference TRBV7-2 and TRBJ1-1, the CDR3 gives the full variable domain: GAGVSQSPSNKVTEKGKDVELRCDPISGHTALYWYRQSLGQGLEFLIYFQGNSAPDKSGLPSDRFSAERTGGSVSTLTIQRTQQEDSAVYLCASSLAGTGTEAFFGQGTRLTVV.

V is TRBV5-1 and J is TRBJ1-1; maybe TRBD1 (5 bases). Germline CDR1 SGHRS, CDR2 YFSETQ. Trimming pared 5 bases from V and 4 bases from J, leaving 9 bases between. The CDR3 is 12 residues long. CDR3 residues: CASRGGGTEAFF. CDR3 in DNA: TGCGCCAGCAGAGGCGGGGGCACTGAAGCTTTCTTT.

The chain is built from TRBV4-3 and TRBJ2-2, with D hard to call. The CDR3 is made up of 14 amino acids. Trimming took 8 bases from V and 4 from J, leaving 14 bases between them. The germline V gene has CDR1 LGHNA and CDR2 YSLEER. The CDR3 is CASRPSNSTGELFF. The DNA of the CDR3 is TGCGCCAGCCGACCAAGCAACAGCACCGGGGAGCTGTTTTTT.

V gene TRBV27 combines with J gene TRBJ2-7; D possibly corresponds to TRBD2 (5 bases). The CDR3 has 13 residues. Germline CDR1 is MNHEY and CDR2 is SMNVEV (reference sequence). Trimming removed 8 bases from V and 2 bases from J, with 13 bases in between. The CDR3 is CASSYGAAYEQYF. CDR3 DNA sequence: TGTGCCAGCTCTTACGGAGCGGCCTACGAGCAGTACTTC.

V gene TRBV10-3 combines with J gene TRBJ2-7; 9 bases are shared with TRBD2. CDR1 and CDR2 from the germline V gene are ENHRY and SYGVKD. J was trimmed by 2 bases and V by 3 bases; bases with no gene match: 2. The CDR3 is 14 amino acids. This chain's CDR3 is CAISEGGGAYEQYF. The CDR3 nucleotides read TGTGCCATCAGTGAAGGCGGGGGGGCCTACGAGCAGTACTTC.